This T cell receptor (beta chain) was sequenced for a study of early stage breast cancer tumors. The CDR3 has 17 residues. V was clipped by 5 bases and J by 6 bases; unmatched bases: 13. Germline V lookup: CDR1 SGHTA, CDR2 FQGTGA. TCRdb keeps only in-frame clones here, not all; method: immunoSEQ multiplex PCR. Among 45,000 to 60,000 clones listed, 75% to 95% were seen once. The sequence was obtained from an older person with breast cancer. The chain has TRBV7-3 and TRBJ2-2; 9 bases map to TRBD1. The material sequenced was blood. CDR3 nucleotide sequence: TGTGCCAGCAGCCTCAACCAAGGACAGGGGAGGGCCGGGGAGCTGTTTTTT. It is translated as CASSLNQGQGRAGELFF. Full variable domain (remainder filled in from reference TRBV7-3 and TRBJ2-2): GAGVSQTPSNKVTEKGKYVELRCDPISGHTALYWYRQSLGQGPEFLIYFQGTGAADDSGLPNDRFFAVRPEGSVSTLKIQRTERGDSAVYLCASSLNQGQGRAGELFFGEGSRLTVL.